This TCR beta chain was sequenced in a study of blood T cell repertoires in COVID-19. Original data processing: Using reference gene primer amplification, nucleated cell counts were estimated. Method: immunoSEQ multiplex PCR; TCRdb's copy keeps in-frame clones and lacks some. D and trimming were read from the DNA, whereas the V and J calls and clone size are those reported in that table. Of approximately 150,000 clones in the sample, 84% were seen once. Ages ranged from about 18 to 89 years, with residence in around 24 US areas. Participants were placed into cohorts based on the clinical history they reported. V shed 3 bases, J shed 0 bases, and the junction held 8 bases outside the gene matches. Germline V lookup: CDR1 KGHSH, CDR2 LQKENI. The CDR3 is 17 amino acids.

This TCR was recovered from a woman aged 45 to 65 with acute COVID-19. This chain links TRBV18 with TRBJ2-4; TRBD2 aligns across 7 bases. Sequences were obtained from PBMCs or T cells enriched from blood (not recorded which). The CDR3 protein is CASSPSAGVGAKNIQYF. CDR3 DNA: TGTGCCAGCTCACCGTCGGCGGGAGTCGGAGCCAAAAACATTCAGTACTTC.